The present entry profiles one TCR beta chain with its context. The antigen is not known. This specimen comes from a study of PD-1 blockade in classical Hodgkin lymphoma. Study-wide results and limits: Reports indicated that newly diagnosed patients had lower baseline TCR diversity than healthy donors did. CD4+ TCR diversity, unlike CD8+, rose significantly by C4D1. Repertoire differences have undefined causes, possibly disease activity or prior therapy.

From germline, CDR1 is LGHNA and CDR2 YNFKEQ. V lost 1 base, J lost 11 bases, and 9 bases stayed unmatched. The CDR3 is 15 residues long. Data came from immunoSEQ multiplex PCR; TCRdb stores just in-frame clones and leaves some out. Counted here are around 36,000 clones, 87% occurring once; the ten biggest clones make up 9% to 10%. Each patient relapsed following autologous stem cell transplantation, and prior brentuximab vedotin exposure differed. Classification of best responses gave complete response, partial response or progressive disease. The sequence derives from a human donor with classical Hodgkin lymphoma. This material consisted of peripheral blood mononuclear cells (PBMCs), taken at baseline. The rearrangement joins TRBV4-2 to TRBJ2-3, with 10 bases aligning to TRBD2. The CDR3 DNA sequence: TGTGCCAGCAGCCAAGTGCAAGCGGGAGGGCCAAAGCAGTATTTT. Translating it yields CASSQVQAGGPKQYF.